Shown below are 2 T cell receptor beta chains from a single sample sequenced in a study of shared T cell receptors in the human thymus. Method: immunoSEQ multiplex PCR; TCRdb's copy keeps in-frame clones and lacks some. The top ten clones hold around 0.01% of a sample with 700,000 or so clones, over 75% of them seen once. The sample was also reused in another study, on human thymus T cells.

Sequencing input: thymocytes. The origin of the receptors is a girl under two years old with a congenital heart defect.

The gene calls are TRBV6-5 and TRBJ2-5, with 8 bases fitting TRBD2. The CDR3 covers 13 residues. With V trimmed by 7 bases and J by 6 bases, 7 bases remained unmatched. Germline V lookup: CDR1 MNHEY, CDR2 SVGAGI. The CDR3 DNA reads as TGTGCCAGCAACCCAGCGGGGGAACAGACCCAGTACTTC. Its translation: CASNPAGEQTQYF.

CDR3 loop: CASRLNQPQHF. The DNA of the CDR3 is TGTGCCAGCAGACTAAATCAGCCCCAGCATTTT. The V and J genes are TRBV6-6 and TRBJ1-5; D not resolved. Trimming removed 6 bases at V and 4 bases at J, with 4 bases between. The CDR3 has 11 residues. Germline-derived CDR1 and CDR2 are MNHNY and SVGAGI (reference sequence).